This T cell receptor beta chain was identified during a study of CD8 T cells in Susac syndrome. RNA was extracted with the RNeasy kit, and a quantity of roughly 0.45 to 1 ug was reverse transcribed using random hexamers. Amplification of the TCR beta CDR3 was carried out by immunoSEQ multiplex PCR, which spanned a total of 54 Vbeta and 13 Jbeta segments. Each CDR3 protein is one row after TCRdb ran MiXCR on the immunoSEQ multiplex PCR reads. This table has some 260,000 distinct CDR3 sequences, approximately 84% appearing once. Unmatched junction bases numbered 6, after V lost 0 bases and J lost 7 bases. CDR1 and CDR2 (germline): SGHRS, YFSETQ. This CDR3 spans 14 amino acids. TCR beta sequences were obtained from blood CD8+ and CD4+ T cells. Negative isolation yielded the CD8+ and CD4+ T cells, while FACS enriched the TEMRA cells. Whole-study findings and limits: As acknowledged by the study, its TCR sequencing and HLA analysis included a relatively small number of individuals.

Comment on this clonotype: Its target is unknown.

The chain joins TRBV5-1 to TRBJ2-7; 8 nucleotides match TRBD2. The sequenced sample consisted of CD8+ T cells from PBMCs. This clonotype originated in a human donor with multiple sclerosis. This chain's CDR3 is CASSLGAGVGEQYF. CDR3 nucleotide sequence: TGCGCCAGCAGCTTGGGAGCGGGAGTGGGAGAGCAGTACTTC.